Described below is a single T cell receptor (beta chain) sequence and its context. The antigen is unknown. This specimen comes from a study of identical twins. CDR3 length: 17 residues. V dropped 0 bases and J dropped 2 bases, with 17 bases sitting between them. CDR1 is DFQATT and CDR2 is SNEGSKA in the germline V gene (reference sequence). The cDNA had a unique molecular identifier and a template-switch universal primer site. One entry per CDR3 protein, called by TCRdb with MiXCR from the 5' RACE reads. Altogether about 900,000 distinct CDR3 sequences are present, roughly an eighth being singletons, with the ten largest covering around 1.6%. Study-wide results and caveats: Conclusions relied on cross-sectional statistical analysis, not following the same donors. The models gave estimates that fell short of the out-of-frame TCR alpha sharing seen in monozygotic twins.

A further study also used this sample, focusing on yellow fever vaccine responses in identical twins. This second study says: Among the twins, the vaccine T cell response reportedly seemed partly convergent and partly personalized.

The sequencing input was PBMCs. V is TRBV20-1 and J is TRBJ1-5; a weak D match, TRBD1 (5 bases). The clonotype was recovered from a woman between 18 and 30 years old in good health. The CDR3 DNA reads TGCAGTGCTAGAGATCCAGGGAGGGCTATGGGCAATCAGCCCCAGCATTTT. Translating gives CSARDPGRAMGNQPQHF.